This TCR beta chain was recovered during a study of regulatory T cells in long-lasting Graves disease. Study observations and caveats: Newly diagnosed patients shared 850 to 1,000 public clonotypes; persistent patients shared approximately 2,700. Persistent Graves' patients showed a TCR diversity that was lower than that of newly diagnosed ones.

Germline loops: CDR1 LGHDT, CDR2 YNNKEL (reference sequence). V was trimmed by 0 bases and J by 0 bases, leaving 6 bases between them. The CDR3 runs to 15 residues. This clonotype appeared many times. The antigen remains unidentified. Time point: newly diagnosed GD, antithyroid drugs for less than 3 months. RNA extracted from PBMCs served as the sequencing template. TCR beta libraries were built with iRepertoire HTBI primers and Arm-PCR of CDR3 regions. TCRdb fed the multiplex PCR reads into MiXCR, producing one record per CDR3 protein. The data show some 500,000 distinct CDR3 sequences, approximately 16% seen once. This same sample was also part of a study on T cells in Graves' hyperthyroidism and ophthalmopathy. As that report states: Ophthalmopathy prediction by the model preceded onset by a median roughly 6 months.

This TCR was sampled from a woman aged 40 to 65 with Graves disease. The sequences come from peripheral blood mononuclear cells (PBMCs), collected at new diagnosis, from a patient treated with antithyroid drugs. V usage is TRBV3-1 and J usage is TRBJ1-3; D uncertain. CDR3 coding DNA: TGTGCCAGCAGCCAAGATCTCATCTCTGGAAACACCATATATTTT. This encodes CASSQDLISGNTIYF.